Presented here are 2 T cell receptor beta chains from one specimen sequenced in a study of T-cell memory formation after mild COVID-19. TCRdb recomputed calls from the 5' RACE reads with MiXCR, one row per CDR3 protein. The sample records 170,000 or so distinct CDR3 sequences, 20% to 25% being singletons. Sequencing was performed on PBMCs or a T cell subset sorted from them (not recorded which). Receptors were obtained from an adult woman who had mild COVID-19 (a few samples of this study predate the infection). Cell type and time point are not known.

This clonotype showed up just a few times. The chain is built from TRBV29-1 and TRBJ2-2; 8 bases align to TRBD1. Germline lookup yields CDR1 SQVTM and CDR2 ANQGSEA. Trimming at V came to 6 bases and at J to 7 bases, leaving 7 bases not matched to a gene. CDR3 length: 13 residues. The CDR3, as DNA: TGCAGCGTATTTTACAGGGGGGACGGGGAGCTGTTTTTT. Amino acids: CSVFYRGDGELFF.

This chain uses TRBV7-8 with TRBJ2-1; TRBD2 aligns across 8 bases. The CDR3 extends over 17 amino acids. V dropped 1 base and J dropped 2; count of bases not matched to a gene: 7. The germline gives CDR1 SGHVS, CDR2 FQNEAQ. The CDR3 loop reads CASSLGVAGSTYNEQFF. The CDR3 DNA reads TGTGCCAGCAGCTTAGGGGTAGCGGGGTCGACCTACAATGAGCAGTTCTTC.